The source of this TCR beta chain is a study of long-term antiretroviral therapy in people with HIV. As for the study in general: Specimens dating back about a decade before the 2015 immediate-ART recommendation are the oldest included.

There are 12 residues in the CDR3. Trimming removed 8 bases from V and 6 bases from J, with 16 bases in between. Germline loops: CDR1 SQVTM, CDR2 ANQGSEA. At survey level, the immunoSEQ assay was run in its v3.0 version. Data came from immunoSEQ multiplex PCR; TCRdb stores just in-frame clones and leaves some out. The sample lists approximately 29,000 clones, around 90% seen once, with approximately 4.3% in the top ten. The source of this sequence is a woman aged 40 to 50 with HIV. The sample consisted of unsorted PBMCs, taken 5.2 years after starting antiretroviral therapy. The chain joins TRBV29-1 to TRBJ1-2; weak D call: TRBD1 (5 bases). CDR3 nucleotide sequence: TGCAGCACTAACTCAGGGATGCATGGCTACACCTTC. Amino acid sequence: CSTNSGMHGYTF.